This T cell receptor beta chain was profiled in a study of blood T cell repertoires in COVID-19. The overall study: The United States, Italy and Spain were the sources of the acute and convalescent COVID-19 samples. T cells, B-cell-depleted T cells, or PBMCs provided the cDNA or gDNA that served as material.

The CDR3 has 12 amino acids. V lost 6 bases and J 7 bases, leaving 12 bases between the germline ends. This clone was seen a handful of times. This sample includes further DNA sequences coding for the same CDR3. Original data processing: The authors estimated nucleated cell counts from reference gene primer amplification. TCRdb keeps only in-frame clones here, not all; method: immunoSEQ multiplex PCR. Clone size and V and J calls were adopted from that table, with D and trimming inferred from the DNA. The table records 95,000 to 150,000 clones, approximately 83% of them present only once. The sample was peripheral blood. This sequence joins TRBV12-3 or TRBV12-4 and TRBJ1-1, with D possibly TRBD1 on 5 matching bases. The clonotype was recovered from a woman in her seventies with acute or convalescent COVID-19. CDR3 loop: CASSLPGGEAFF. Written as DNA, the CDR3 is TGTGCCAGCAGCCTCCCCGGGGGTGAAGCTTTCTTT.